The rows below give T cell receptor beta chains drawn from one sample of a study of OX40 agonist ivuxolimab in advanced cancers. Only in-frame clones appear in the TCRdb table, and some are missing; sequencing was by immunoSEQ multiplex PCR. The sample gives about 38,000 clones, over 60% of which show up once; over 7.5% is in the top ten. The sample in question was CD4+ or CD8+ T cells sorted from blood, obtained in a trial of the OX40 agonist ivuxolimab. The origin of the receptors is an adult with an advanced solid tumor such as melanoma, head and neck, liver or kidney cancer. The CDR3 runs from the conserved cysteine through the conserved F or W. A D gene is named only where the DNA matches it firmly.

D: TRBD2; J: TRBJ2-3; V: TRBV28; DNA: TGTGCCAGCAAGGGAGCGGGGTACACAGATACGCAGTATTTT; CDR3: CASKGAGYTDTQYF
D: .; J: TRBJ1-1; V: TRBV2; DNA: TGTGCCAGCAGAGGGGAGAACACTGAAGCTTTCTTT; CDR3: CASRGENTEAFF
D: .; J: TRBJ1-3; V: TRBV6-5; DNA: TGTGCCAGCAGTTGGGGCCTCTCTGGAAACACCATATATTTT; CDR3: CASSWGLSGNTIYF
D: .; J: TRBJ2-7; V: TRBV15; DNA: TGTGCCACCAGCAGAGATCGGAGTTCCTACGAGCAGTACTTC; CDR3: CATSRDRSSYEQYF
D: .; J: TRBJ2-7; V: TRBV30; DNA: TGTGCCTGGAGTGTGTGGGGGGAGCAGTACTTC; CDR3: CAWSVWGEQYF
D: .; J: TRBJ2-5; V: TRBV5-5; DNA: TGTGCCAGCAGCTTGGGAGGGATTGGTGGAGAGACCCAGTACTTC; CDR3: CASSLGGIGGETQYF
D: .; J: TRBJ1-3; V: TRBV19; DNA: TGTGCCAGTAGTATCCAGGAAACCACCACCATATATTTT; CDR3: CASSIQETTTIYF
D: .; J: TRBJ2-1; V: TRBV13; DNA: TGTGCCAGCAGCTTCGTTCGGTCCTACAATGAGCAGTTCTTC; CDR3: CASSFVRSYNEQFF
D: .; J: TRBJ2-7; V: TRBV19; DNA: TGTGCCAGTAGTATCGAGGTCTCCTACGAGCAGTACTTC; CDR3: CASSIEVSYEQYF
D: .; J: TRBJ1-5; V: TRBV2; DNA: TGTGCCAGCAGGGATCGTAACAGCAATCAGCCCCAGCATTTT; CDR3: CASRDRNSNQPQHF
D: .; J: TRBJ2-4; V: TRBV6-5; DNA: TGTGCCAGCAGTTACGACAGAGCCAAAAACATTCAGTACTTC; CDR3: CASSYDRAKNIQYF
D: TRBD2; J: TRBJ2-7; V: TRBV29-1; DNA: TGCAGCGTTCGTGGACTAGCGGTGTCAAACGAGCAGTACTTC; CDR3: CSVRGLAVSNEQYF
D: TRBD1; J: TRBJ1-1; V: TRBV5-4; DNA: TGTGCCAGCAGCTTGGGGGACAGGGTGGGCACTGAAGCTTTCTTT; CDR3: CASSLGDRVGTEAFF